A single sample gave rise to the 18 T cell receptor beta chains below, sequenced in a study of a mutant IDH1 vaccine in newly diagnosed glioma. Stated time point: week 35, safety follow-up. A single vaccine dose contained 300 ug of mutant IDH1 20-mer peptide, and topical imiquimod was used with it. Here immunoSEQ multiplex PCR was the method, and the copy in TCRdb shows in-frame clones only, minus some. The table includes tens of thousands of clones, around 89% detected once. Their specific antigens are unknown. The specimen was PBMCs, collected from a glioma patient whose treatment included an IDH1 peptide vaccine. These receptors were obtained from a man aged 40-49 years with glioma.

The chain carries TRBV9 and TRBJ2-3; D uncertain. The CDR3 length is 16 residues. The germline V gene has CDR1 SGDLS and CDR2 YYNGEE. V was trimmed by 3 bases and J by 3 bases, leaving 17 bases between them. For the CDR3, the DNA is TGTGCCAGCAGCGCGGGCGTCTTTGGTTGGACAGATACGCAGTATTTT. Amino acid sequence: CASSAGVFGWTDTQYF.

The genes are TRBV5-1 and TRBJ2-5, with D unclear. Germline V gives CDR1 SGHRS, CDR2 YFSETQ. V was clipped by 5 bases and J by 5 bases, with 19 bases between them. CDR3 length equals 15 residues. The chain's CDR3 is CASRGGRNVWETQYF. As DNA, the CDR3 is TGCGCCAGCAGGGGTGGCAGAAACGTGTGGGAGACCCAGTACTTC.

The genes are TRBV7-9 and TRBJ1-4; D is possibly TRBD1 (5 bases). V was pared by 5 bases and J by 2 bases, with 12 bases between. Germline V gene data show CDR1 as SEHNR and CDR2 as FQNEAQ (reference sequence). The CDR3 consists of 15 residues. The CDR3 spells CASSLGGFTNEKLFF. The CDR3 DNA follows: TGTGCCAGCAGCCTCGGGGGGTTCACTAATGAAAAACTGTTTTTT.

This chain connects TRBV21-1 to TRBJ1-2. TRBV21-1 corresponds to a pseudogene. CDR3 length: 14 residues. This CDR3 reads CASSKGQANYGYTF. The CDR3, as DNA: TGTGCCAGCAGCAAAGGCCAAGCTAACTATGGCTACACCTTC.

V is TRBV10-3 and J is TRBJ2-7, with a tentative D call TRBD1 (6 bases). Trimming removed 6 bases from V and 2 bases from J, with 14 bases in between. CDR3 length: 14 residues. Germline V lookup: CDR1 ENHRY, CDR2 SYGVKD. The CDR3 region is CAIRGARGPYEQYF. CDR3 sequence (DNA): TGTGCCATCAGAGGTGCCAGGGGACCCTACGAGCAGTACTTC.

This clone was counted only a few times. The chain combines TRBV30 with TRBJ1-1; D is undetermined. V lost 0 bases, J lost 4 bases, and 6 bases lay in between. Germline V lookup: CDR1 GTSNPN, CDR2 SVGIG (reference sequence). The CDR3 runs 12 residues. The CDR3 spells CAWSVTTTEAFF. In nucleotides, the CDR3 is TGTGCCTGGAGTGTAACGACCACTGAAGCTTTCTTT. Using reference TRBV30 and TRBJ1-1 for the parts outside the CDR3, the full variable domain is SQTIHQWPATLVQPVGSPLSLECTVEGTSNPNLYWYRQAAGRGLQLLFYSVGIGQISSEVPQNLSASRPQDRQFILSSKKLLLSDSGFYLCAWSVTTTEAFFGQGTRLTVV.

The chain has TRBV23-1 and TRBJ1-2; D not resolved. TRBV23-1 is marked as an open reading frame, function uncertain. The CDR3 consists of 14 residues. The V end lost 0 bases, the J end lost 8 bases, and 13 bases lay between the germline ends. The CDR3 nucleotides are TGCGCCAGCAGTCAATCACCCTCATTAGGAGGCTACACCTTC. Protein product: CASSQSPSLGGYTF.

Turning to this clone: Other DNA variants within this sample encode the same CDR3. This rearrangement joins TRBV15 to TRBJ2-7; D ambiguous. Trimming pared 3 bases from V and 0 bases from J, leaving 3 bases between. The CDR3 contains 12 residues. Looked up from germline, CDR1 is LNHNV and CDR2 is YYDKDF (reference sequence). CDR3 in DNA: TGTGCCACCAGCAGTGGCTCCTACGAGCAGTACTTC. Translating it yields CATSSGSYEQYF.

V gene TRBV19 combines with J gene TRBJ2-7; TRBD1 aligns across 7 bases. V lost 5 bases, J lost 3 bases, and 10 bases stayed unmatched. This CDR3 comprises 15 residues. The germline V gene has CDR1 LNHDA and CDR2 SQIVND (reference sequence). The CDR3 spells CASSSSTGQNYEQYF. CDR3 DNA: TGTGCCAGTAGTTCCTCGACAGGGCAAAACTACGAGCAGTACTTC.

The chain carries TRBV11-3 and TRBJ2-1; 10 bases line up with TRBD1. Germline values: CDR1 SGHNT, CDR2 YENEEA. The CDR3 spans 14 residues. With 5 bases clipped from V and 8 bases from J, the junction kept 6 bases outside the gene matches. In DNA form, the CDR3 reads TGTGCCAGCAGCCTACGGACAGGGGGGGATGAGCAGTTCTTC. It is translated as CASSLRTGGDEQFF.

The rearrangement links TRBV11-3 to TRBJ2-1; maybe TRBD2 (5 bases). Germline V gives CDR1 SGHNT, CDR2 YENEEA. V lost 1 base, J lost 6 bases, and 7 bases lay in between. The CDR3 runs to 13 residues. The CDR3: CASSLGGVNEQFF. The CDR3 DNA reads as TGTGCCAGCAGCTTAGGGGGAGTCAATGAGCAGTTCTTC.

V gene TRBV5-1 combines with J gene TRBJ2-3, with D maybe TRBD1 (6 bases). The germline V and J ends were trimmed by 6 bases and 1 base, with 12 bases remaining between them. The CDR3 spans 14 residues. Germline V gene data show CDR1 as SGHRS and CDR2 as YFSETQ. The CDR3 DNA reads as TGCGCCAGCACAGTCGGGACACGCACAGATACGCAGTATTTT. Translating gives CASTVGTRTDTQYF.

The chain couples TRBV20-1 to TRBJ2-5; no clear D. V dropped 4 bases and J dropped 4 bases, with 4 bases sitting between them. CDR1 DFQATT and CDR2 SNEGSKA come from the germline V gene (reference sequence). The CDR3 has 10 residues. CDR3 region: CSAMGETQYF. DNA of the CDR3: TGCAGTGCTATGGGAGAGACCCAGTACTTC.

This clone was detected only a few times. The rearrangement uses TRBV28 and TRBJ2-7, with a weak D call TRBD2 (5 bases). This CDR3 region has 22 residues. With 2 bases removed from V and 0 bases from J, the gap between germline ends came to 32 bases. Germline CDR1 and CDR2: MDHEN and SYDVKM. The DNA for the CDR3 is TGTGCCAGCAGTTTACCCTGGCCTGGACTGAAAGACACTGGCCCCTCCTCCTACGAGCAGTACTTC. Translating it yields CASSLPWPGLKDTGPSSYEQYF.

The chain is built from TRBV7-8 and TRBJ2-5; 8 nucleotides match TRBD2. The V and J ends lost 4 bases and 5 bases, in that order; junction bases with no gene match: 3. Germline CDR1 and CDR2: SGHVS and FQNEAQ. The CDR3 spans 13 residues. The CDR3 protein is CASSSPGGETQYF. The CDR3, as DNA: TGTGCCAGCAGCTCCCCGGGGGGGGAGACCCAGTACTTC.

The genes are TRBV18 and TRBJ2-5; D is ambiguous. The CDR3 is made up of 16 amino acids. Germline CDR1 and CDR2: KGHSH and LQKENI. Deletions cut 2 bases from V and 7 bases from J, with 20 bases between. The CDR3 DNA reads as TGTGCCAGCTCACCATTCGGGCAGGACCCCTCGGGGACCCAGTACTTC. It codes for CASSPFGQDPSGTQYF. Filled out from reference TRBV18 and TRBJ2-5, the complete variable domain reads NAGVMQNPRHLVRRRGQEARLRCSPMKGHSHVYWYRQLPEEGLKFMVYLQKENIIDESGMPKERFSAEFPKEGPSILRIQQVVRGDSAAYFCASSPFGQDPSGTQYFGPGTRLLVL.

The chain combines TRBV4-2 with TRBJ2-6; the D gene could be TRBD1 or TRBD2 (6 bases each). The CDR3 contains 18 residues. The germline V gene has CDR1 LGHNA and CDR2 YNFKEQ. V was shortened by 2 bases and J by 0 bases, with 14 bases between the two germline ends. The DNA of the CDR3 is TGTGCCAGCAGCCAATCCCCCGGGGGCCGCTCTGGGGCCAACGTCCTGACTTTC. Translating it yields CASSQSPGGRSGANVLTF.

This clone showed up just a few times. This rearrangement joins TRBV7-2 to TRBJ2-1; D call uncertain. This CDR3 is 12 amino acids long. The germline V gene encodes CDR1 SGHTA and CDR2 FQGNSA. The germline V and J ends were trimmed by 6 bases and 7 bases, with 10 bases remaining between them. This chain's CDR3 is CASSQIGNEQFF. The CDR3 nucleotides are TGTGCCAGCAGTCAGATAGGGAATGAGCAGTTCTTC.